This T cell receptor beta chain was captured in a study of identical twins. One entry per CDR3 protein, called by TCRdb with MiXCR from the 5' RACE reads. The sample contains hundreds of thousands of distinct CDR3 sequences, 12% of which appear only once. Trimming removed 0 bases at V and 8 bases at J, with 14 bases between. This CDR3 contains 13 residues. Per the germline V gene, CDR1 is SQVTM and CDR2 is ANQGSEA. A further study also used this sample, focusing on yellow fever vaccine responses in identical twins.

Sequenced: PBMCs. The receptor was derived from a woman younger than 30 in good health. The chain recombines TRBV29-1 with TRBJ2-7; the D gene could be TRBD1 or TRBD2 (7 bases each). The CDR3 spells CSVEEEQGGKQYF. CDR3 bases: TGCAGCGTTGAAGAGGAGCAGGGGGGGAAGCAGTACTTC.